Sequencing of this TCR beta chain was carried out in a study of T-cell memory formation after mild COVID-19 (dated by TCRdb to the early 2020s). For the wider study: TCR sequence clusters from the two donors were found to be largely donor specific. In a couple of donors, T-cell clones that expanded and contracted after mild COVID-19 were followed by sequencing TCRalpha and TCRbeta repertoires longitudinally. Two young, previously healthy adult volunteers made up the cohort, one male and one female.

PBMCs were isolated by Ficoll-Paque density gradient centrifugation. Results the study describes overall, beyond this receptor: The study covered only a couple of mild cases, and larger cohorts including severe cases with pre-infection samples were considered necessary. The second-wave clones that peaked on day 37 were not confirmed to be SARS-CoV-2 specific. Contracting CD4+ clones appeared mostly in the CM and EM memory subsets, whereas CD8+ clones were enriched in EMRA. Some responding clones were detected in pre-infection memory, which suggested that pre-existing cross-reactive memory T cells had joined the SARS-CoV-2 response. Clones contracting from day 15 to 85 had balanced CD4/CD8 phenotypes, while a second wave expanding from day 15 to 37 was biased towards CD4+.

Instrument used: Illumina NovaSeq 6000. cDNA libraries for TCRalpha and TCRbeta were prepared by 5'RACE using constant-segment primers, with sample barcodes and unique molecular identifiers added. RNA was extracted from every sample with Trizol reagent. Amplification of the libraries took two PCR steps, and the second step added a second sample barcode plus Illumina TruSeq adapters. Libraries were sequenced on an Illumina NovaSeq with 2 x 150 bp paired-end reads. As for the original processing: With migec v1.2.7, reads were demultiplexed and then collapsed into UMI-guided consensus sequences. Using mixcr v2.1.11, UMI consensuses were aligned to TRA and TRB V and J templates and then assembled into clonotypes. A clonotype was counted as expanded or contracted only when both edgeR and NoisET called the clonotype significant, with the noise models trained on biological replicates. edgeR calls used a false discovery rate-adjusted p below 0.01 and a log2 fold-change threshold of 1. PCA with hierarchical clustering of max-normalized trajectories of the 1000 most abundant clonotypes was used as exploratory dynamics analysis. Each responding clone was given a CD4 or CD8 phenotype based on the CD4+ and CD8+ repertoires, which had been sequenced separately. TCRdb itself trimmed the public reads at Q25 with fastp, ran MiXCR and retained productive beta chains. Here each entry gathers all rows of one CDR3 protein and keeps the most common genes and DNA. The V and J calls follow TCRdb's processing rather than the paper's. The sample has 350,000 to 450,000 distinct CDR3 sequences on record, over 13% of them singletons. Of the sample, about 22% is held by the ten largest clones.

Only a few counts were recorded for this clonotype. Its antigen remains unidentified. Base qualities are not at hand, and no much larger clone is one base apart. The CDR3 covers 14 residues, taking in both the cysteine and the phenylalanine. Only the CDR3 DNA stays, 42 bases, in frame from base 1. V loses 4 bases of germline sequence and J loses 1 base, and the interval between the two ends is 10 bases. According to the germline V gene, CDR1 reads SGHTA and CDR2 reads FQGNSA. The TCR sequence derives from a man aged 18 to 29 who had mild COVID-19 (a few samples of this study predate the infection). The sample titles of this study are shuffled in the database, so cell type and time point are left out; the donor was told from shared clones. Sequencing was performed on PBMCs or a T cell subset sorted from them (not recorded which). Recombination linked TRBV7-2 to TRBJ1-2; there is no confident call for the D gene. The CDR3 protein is CASSSQALNYGYTF. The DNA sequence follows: TGTGCCAGCAGCTCGCAGGCCCTTAACTATGGCTACACCTTC.